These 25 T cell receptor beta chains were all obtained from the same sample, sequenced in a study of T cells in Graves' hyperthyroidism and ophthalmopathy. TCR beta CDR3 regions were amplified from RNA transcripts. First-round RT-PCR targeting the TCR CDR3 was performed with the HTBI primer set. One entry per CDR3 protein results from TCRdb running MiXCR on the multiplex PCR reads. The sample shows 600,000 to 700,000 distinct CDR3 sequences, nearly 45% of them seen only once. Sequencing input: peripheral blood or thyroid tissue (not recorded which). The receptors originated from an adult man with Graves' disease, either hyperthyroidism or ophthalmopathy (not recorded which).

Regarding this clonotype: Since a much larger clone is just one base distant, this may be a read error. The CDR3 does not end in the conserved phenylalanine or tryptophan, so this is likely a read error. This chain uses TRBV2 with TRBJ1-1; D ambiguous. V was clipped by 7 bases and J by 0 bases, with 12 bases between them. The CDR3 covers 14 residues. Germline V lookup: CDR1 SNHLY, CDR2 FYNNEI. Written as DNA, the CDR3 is TGTGCCAGCATGTTGTGGGAAATGAACACTGAAGCTTTCCTT. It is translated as CASMLWEMNTEAFL.

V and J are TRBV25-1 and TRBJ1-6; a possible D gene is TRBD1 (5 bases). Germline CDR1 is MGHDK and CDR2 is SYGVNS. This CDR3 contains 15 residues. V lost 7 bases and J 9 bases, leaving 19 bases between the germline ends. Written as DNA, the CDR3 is TGTGCCAGCACCCGGGACGCTTGGGGCTCTTCACCCCTCCACTTT. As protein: CASTRDAWGSSPLHF.

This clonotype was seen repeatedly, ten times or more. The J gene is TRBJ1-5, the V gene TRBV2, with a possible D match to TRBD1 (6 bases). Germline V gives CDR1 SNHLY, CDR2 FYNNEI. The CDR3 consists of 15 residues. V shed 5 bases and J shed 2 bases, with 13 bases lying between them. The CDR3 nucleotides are TGTGCCAGCAGTCCGGAGTACAGGGGCAATCAGCCCCAGCATTTT. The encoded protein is CASSPEYRGNQPQHF.

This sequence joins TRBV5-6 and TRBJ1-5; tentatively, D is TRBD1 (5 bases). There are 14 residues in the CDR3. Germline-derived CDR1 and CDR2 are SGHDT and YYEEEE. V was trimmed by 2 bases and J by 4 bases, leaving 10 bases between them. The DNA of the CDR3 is TGTGCCAGCAGCTTTGGTCGGACAAATCAGCCCCAGCATTTT. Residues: CASSFGRTNQPQHF.

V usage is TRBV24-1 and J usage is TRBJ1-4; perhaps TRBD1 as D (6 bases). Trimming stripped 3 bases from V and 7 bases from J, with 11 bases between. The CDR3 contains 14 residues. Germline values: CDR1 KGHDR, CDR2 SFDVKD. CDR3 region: CATSDQGFGEKLFF. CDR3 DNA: TGTGCCACCAGTGATCAGGGGTTCGGTGAAAAACTGTTTTTT.

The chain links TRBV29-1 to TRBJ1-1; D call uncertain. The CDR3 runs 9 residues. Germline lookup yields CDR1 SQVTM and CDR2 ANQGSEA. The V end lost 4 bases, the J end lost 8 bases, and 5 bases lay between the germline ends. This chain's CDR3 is CSVGREAFF. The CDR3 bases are TGCAGCGTTGGCAGGGAAGCTTTCTTT.

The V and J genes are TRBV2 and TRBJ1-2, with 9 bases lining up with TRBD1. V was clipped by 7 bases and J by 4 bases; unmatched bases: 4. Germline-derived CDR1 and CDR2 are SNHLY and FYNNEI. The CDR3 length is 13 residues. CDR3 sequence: CASKGTGSYGYTF. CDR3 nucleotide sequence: TGTGCCAGCAAGGGGACAGGGTCCTATGGCTACACCTTC. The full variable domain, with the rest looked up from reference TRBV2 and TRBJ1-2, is EPEVTQTPSHQVTQMGQEVILRCVPISNHLYFYWYRQILGQKVEFLVSFYNNEISEKSEIFDDQFSVERPDGSNFTLKIRSTKLEDSAMYFCASKGTGSYGYTFGSGTRLTVV.

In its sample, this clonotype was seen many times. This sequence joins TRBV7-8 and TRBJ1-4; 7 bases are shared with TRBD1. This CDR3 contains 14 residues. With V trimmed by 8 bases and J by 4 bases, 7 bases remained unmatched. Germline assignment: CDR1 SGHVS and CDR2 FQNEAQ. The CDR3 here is CASARQGSNEKLFF. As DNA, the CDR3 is TGTGCCAGCGCCAGACAGGGCAGTAATGAAAAACTGTTTTTT.

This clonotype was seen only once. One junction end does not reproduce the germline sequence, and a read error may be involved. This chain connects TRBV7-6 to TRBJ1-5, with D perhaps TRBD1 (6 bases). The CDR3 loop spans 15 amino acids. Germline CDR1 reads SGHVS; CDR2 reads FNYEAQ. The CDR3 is CASRSHREGDQSQHF. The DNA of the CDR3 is TGTGCCAGCAGATCTCACAGGGAAGGAGATCAGTCCCAGCATTTT.

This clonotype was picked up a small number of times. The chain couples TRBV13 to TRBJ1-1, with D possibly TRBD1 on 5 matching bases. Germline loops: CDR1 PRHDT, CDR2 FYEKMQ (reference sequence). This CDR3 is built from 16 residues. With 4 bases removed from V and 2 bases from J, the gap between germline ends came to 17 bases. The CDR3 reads CASSSDLGVLNTEAFF. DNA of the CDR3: TGTGCCAGCAGCTCGGACTTAGGGGTTCTTAACACTGAAGCTTTCTTT.

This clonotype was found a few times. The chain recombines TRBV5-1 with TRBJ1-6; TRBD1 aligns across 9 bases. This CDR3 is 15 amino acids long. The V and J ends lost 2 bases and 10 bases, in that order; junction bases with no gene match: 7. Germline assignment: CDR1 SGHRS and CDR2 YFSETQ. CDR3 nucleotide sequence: TGCGCCAGCAGCTTAATGGGACAGGGCAGCTCACCCCTCCACTTT. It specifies CASSLMGQGSSPLHF.

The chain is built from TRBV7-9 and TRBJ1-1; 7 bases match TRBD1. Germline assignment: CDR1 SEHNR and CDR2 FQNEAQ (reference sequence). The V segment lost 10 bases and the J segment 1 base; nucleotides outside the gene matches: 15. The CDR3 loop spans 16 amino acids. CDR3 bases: TGTGCCACCCTATCTGTCCGGGACAGCTCGAACACTGAAGCTTTCTTT. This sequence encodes CATLSVRDSSNTEAFF.

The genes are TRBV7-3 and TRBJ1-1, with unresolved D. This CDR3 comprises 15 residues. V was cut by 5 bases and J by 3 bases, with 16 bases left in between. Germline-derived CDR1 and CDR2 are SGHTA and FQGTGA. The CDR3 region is CASSQGRRTHTEAFF. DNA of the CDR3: TGTGCCAGCAGCCAAGGACGGAGAACCCACACTGAAGCTTTCTTT.

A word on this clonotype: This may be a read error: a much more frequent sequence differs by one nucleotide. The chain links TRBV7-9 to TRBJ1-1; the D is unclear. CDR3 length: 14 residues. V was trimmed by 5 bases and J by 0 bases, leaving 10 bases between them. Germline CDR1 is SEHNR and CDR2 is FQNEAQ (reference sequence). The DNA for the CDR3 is TGTGCCAGCAGCCTCATGGGAGTGAACACTGAAGCTTTCTTT. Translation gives CASSLMGVNTEAFF.

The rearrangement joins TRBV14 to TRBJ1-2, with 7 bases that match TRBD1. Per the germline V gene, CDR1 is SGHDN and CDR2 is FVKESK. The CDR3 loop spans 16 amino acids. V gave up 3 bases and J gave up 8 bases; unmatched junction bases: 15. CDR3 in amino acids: CASSHEETGFRGGYTF. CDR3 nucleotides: TGTGCCAGCAGCCACGAGGAGACAGGGTTTCGCGGGGGCTACACCTTC.

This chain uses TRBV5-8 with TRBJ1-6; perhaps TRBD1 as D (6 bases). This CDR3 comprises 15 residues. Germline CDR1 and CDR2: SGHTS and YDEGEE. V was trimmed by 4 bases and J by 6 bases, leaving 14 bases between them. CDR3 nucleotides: TGTGCCAGCAGCATTGGGGGCCAGATTAATTCACCCCTCCACTTT. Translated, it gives CASSIGGQINSPLHF.

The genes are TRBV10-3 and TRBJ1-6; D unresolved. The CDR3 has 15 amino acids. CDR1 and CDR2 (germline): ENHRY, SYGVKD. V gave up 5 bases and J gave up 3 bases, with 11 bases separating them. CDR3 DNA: TGTGCCATCAGTAATAACAGTAACTATAATTCACCCCTCCACTTT. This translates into CAISNNSNYNSPLHF.

The CDR3: CASSSDRGEAFF. For the CDR3, the DNA is TGTGCCAGCAGCTCGGACAGGGGCGAAGCTTTCTTT. The chain is built from TRBV7-9 and TRBJ1-1, with 9 nucleotides matching TRBD1. Germline V gene sequence: CDR1 SEHNR, CDR2 FQNEAQ (reference sequence). The CDR3 is 12 amino acids. The J segment lost 8 bases and the V segment lost 4 bases, leaving 2 bases of the junction unmatched.

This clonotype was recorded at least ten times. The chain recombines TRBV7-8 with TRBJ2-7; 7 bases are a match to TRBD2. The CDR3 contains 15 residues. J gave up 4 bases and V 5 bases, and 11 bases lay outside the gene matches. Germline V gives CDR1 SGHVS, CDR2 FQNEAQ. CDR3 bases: TGTGCCAGCAGCCCATGGGGGGAGGGAGCTTACGAGCAGTACTTC. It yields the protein CASSPWGEGAYEQYF.

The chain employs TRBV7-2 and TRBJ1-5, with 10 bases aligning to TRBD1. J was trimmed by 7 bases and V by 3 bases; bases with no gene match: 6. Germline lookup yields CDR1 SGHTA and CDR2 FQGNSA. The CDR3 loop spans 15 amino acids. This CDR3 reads CASSLGQGSGQPQHF. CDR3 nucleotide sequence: TGTGCCAGCAGCTTGGGACAGGGGTCGGGGCAGCCCCAGCATTTT.

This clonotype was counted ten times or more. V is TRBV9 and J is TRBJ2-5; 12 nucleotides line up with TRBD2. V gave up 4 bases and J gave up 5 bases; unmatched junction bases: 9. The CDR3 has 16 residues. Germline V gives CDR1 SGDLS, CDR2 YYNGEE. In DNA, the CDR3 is TGTGCCAGCAGCCGTAGAGCTAGCGGGAGGGGGGAGACCCAGTACTTC. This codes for CASSRRASGRGETQYF. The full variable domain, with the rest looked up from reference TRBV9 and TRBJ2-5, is DSGVTQTPKHLITATGQRVTLRCSPRSGDLSVYWYQQSLDQGLQFLIQYYNGEERAKGNILERFSAQQFPDLHSELNLSSLELGDSALYFCASSRRASGRGETQYFGPGTRLLVL.

The CDR3: CATSGEDTQYF. CDR3 coding DNA: TGTGCCACCAGTGGAGAGGATACGCAGTATTTT. This sequence joins TRBV24-1 and TRBJ2-3; the D is unclear. The CDR3 length is 11 residues. V lost 5 bases and J lost 6, with 5 bases in between. CDR1 is KGHDR and CDR2 is SFDVKD in the germline V gene.

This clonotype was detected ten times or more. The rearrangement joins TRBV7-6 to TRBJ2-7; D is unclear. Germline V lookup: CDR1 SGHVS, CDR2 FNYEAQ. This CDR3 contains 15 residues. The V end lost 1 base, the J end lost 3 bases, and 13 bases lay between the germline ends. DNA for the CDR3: TGTGCCAGCAGCTTAGACAAGGGAATCGACTACGAGCAGTACTTC. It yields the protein CASSLDKGIDYEQYF.

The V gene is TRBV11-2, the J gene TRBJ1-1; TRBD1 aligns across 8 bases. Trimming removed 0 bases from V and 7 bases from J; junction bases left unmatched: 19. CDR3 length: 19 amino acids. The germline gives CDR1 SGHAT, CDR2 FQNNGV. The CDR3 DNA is TGTGCCAGCAGCTTAGAGGGTAAGGGGGCCCGGACAGGGATCGGTGAAGCTTTCTTT. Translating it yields CASSLEGKGARTGIGEAFF.

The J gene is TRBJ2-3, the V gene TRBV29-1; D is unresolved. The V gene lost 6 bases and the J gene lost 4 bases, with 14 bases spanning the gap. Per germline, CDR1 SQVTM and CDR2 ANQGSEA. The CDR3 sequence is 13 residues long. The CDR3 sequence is CSVRSRSADTQYF. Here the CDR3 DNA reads TGCAGCGTAAGGAGTAGGAGCGCAGATACGCAGTATTTT.